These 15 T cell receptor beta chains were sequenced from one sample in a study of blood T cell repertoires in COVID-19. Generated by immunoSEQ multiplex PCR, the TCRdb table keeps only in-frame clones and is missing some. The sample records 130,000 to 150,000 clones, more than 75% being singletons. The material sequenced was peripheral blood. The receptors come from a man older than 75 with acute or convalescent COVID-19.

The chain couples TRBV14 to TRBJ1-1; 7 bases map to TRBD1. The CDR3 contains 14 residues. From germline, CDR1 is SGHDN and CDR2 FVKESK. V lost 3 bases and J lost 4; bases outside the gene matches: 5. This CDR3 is CASSQAGTVTEAFF. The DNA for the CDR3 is TGTGCCAGCAGCCAGGCCGGGACAGTCACTGAAGCTTTCTTT.

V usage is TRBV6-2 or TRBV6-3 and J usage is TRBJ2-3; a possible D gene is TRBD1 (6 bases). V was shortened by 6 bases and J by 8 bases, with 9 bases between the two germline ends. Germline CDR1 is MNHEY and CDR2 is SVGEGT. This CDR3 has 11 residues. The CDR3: CASSTGTTQYF. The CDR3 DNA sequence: TGTGCCAGCAGCACAGGGACTACGCAGTATTTT.

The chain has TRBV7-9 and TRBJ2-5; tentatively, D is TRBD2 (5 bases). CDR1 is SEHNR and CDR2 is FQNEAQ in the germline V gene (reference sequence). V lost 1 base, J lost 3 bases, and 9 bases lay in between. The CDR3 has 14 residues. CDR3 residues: CASSLGGAEETQYF. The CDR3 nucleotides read TGTGCCAGCAGCTTAGGCGGAGCGGAAGAGACCCAGTACTTC.

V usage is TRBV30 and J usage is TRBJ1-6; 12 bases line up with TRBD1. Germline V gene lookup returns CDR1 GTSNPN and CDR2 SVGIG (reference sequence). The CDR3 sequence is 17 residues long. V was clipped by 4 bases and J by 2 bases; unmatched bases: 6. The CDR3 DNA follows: TGTGCCTGGAACCGGGACAGGGGGCTCGCCTATAATTCACCCCTCCACTTT. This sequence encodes CAWNRDRGLAYNSPLHF.

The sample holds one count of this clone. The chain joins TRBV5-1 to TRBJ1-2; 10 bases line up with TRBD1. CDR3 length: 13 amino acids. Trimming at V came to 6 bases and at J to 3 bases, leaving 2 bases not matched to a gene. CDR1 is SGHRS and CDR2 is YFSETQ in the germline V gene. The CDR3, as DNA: TGCGCCAGCACCGGGACAGGGGACTATGGCTACACCTTC. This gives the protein CASTGTGDYGYTF.

The CDR3 region has the DNA TGCGCCAGCGACACATGCTTAACCGGGGACAGGGGGCAGGAAAACATTCAGTACTTC. This codes for CASDTCLTGDRGQENIQYF. V is TRBV10-1 and J is TRBJ2-4; 12 bases map to TRBD1. CDR1 is WNHNN, CDR2 SYGVQD, per germline (reference sequence). The CDR3 runs to 19 residues. Trimming removed 8 bases from V and 5 bases from J; junction bases left unmatched: 19.

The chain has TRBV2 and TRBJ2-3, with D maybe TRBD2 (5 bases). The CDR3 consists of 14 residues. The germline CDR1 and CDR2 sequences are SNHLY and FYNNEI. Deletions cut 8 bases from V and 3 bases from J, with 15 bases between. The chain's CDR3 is CASGPEGGTDTQYF. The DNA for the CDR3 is TGTGCCAGCGGCCCTGAGGGCGGGACAGATACGCAGTATTTT.

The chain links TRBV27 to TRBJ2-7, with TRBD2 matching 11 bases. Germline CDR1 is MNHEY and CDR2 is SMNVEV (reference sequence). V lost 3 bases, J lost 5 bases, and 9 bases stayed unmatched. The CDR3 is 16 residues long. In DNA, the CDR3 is TGTGCCAGCAGTTTGATAGCGGGAGGGCCAATACACGAGCAGTACTTC. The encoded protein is CASSLIAGGPIHEQYF.

The CDR3 reads CASSIFGGRIGELFF. In nucleotides, the CDR3 is TGCGCCAGCAGCATTTTCGGAGGGAGGATCGGGGAGCTGTTTTTT. The chain carries TRBV5-1 and TRBJ2-2; the D gene is possibly TRBD2 (6 bases). This CDR3 comprises 15 residues. Trimming pared 4 bases from V and 7 bases from J, leaving 17 bases between. Germline lookup yields CDR1 SGHRS and CDR2 YFSETQ.

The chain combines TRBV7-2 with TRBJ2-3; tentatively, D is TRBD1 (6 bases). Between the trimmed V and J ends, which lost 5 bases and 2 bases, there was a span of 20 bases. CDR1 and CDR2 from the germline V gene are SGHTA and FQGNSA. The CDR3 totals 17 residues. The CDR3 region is CASSTRGQRFLTDTQYF. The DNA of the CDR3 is TGTGCCAGCAGCACGCGAGGACAGAGGTTCCTCACAGATACGCAGTATTTT. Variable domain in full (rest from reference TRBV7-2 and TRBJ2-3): GAGVSQSPSNKVTEKGKDVELRCDPISGHTALYWYRQSLGQGLEFLIYFQGNSAPDKSGLPSDRFSAERTGGSVSTLTIQRTQQEDSAVYLCASSTRGQRFLTDTQYFGPGTRLTVL.

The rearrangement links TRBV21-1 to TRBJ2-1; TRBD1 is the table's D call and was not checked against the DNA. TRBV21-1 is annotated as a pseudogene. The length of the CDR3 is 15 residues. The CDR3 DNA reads TGTGCCAGCAGCCCGGACACTCCCAGGGTCAATGAGCAGTTCTTC. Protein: CASSPDTPRVNEQFF.

CDR3: CASSVGGGGAHNEQFF. In DNA form, the CDR3 reads TGTGCCAGCAGCGTAGGTGGCGGGGGGGCTCACAATGAGCAGTTCTTC. The chain recombines TRBV9 with TRBJ2-1; 9 bases map to TRBD2. V gave up 0 bases and J gave up 5 bases; unmatched junction bases: 6. Looked up from germline, CDR1 is SGDLS and CDR2 is YYNGEE. The CDR3 extends over 16 amino acids.

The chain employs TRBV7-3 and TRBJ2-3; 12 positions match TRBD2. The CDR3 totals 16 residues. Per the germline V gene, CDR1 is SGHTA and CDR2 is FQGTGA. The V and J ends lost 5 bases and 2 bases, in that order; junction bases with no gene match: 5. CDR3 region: CASSMRTSGTTDTQYF. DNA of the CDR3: TGTGCCAGCAGCATGCGGACTAGCGGGACCACAGATACGCAGTATTTT.

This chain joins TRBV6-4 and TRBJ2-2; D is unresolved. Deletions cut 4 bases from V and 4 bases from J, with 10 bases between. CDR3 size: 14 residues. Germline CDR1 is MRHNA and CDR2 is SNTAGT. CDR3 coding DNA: TGTGCCAGCAGTGTTAAGGCAGGCACCGGGGAGCTGTTTTTT. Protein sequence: CASSVKAGTGELFF.

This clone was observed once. In DNA, the CDR3 is TGCGCCAGCAGCTCACAGGGCGAAGGTCCCTCGTACTTC. Translated, it gives CASSSQGEGPSYF. V is TRBV5-1 and J is TRBJ2-5; D is perhaps TRBD1 (6 bases). Trimming cost V 3 bases and J 13 bases, with 19 bases left between them. The germline V gene encodes CDR1 SGHRS and CDR2 YFSETQ. The CDR3 is 13 residues long. Together with reference TRBV5-1 and TRBJ2-5, the CDR3 gives the full variable domain: KAGVTQTPRYLIKTRGQQVTLSCSPISGHRSVSWYQQTPGQGLQFLFEYFSETQRNKGNFPGRFSGRQFSNSRSEMNVSTLELGDSALYLCASSSQGEGPSYFGPGTRLLVL.